The clone carrying this T cell receptor (beta chain) was seen at least ten times. Its antigen is undetermined. This sample was taken from a study of metastatic and nonmetastatic thyroid tumors. Across the whole study: Where malignant and benign thyroid patients were concerned, repertoires were compared across blood and tumor or nodule tissue. Whole-study results and caveats: Within blood and tumor, benign nodules reportedly had significantly lower TCR beta diversity than malignant thyroid tumors did.

Study processing details: Building a distant-metastasis classifier for papillary thyroid cancer drew on CDR3 differences across clinicopathological groups. TCRdb re-called clones via MiXCR from the PCR reads. The V and J calls, along with clone size, are taken from TCRdb and not from the paper's own processing. This table holds approximately 26,000 clones, 13% found once. All patients reached thyroid surgery having received no treatment beforehand. The source material was blood. The source is a female donor with papillary thyroid cancer or a benign thyroid nodule (not recorded which). Some clones in this sample may be carry-over from other donors' samples.

The CDR3 DNA follows: TGTGCCAGCAGTGGGGCGGGGGCGCCGGTGGAACTGTTTTTT. Its translation: CASSGAGAPVELFF. The gene calls are TRBV2 and TRBJ1-4; D perhaps matches TRBD1 (6 bases). Between the trimmed V and J ends, which lost 4 bases and 12 bases, there was a span of 18 bases. Germline V gene sequence: CDR1 SNHLY, CDR2 FYNNEI. The CDR3 runs 14 residues.